Listed here is a single TCR beta chain. Its antigen is unknown. This sample was included in a study of shared clonotypes between healthy human individuals. Findings and limits, study-wide: The naive CD4 repertoires of several donors were compared, and roughly 5.1% of clonotypes were shared. Generation probability values for non-shared clonotypes were lower than those for clonotypes shared by all four donors.

Sequencing used immunoSEQ multiplex PCR; TCRdb keeps in-frame clones, though not all of them. The sample holds some 2,500,000 clones, roughly 90% seen once. The CDR3 has 13 amino acids. Germline V gene sequence: CDR1 LGHNA, CDR2 YNFKEQ. V was shortened by 1 base and J by 6 bases, with 7 bases between the two germline ends. The sample consisted of naive CD4+ T cells from PBMCs. Regarding subset: CD45RA+ positively selected. The clonotype originates from a young man in good health. Some clones in this sample may be carry-over from other donors' samples. V is TRBV4-2 and J is TRBJ2-1, with D tentatively TRBD1 (6 bases). The CDR3 is CASSQARGNEQFF. CDR3 in DNA: TGTGCCAGCAGCCAAGCCAGGGGCAATGAGCAGTTCTTC.